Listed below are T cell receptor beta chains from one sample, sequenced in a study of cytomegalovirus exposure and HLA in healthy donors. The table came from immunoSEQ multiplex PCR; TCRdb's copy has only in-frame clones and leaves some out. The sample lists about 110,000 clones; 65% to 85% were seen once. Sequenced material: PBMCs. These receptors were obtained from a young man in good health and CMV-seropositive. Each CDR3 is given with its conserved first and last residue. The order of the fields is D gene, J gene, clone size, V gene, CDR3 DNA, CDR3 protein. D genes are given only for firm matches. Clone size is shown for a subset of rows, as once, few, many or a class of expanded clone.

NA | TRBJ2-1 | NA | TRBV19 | TGTGCCAGTAAGACCGGGACATTGGCCTACAATGAGCAGTTCTTC | CASKTGTLAYNEQFF
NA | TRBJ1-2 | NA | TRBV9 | TGTGCCAGCAGCGGGACACCCTATGGCTACACCTTC | CASSGTPYGYTF
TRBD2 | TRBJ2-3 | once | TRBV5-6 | TGTGCCAGCAGCTCGGGACTAGCGGACATCACAGATACGCAGTATTTT | CASSSGLADITDTQYF
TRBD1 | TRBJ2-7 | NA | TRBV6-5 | TGTGCCAGCAGTTACGTGGGACAGGGGAGCGAGCAGTACTTC | CASSYVGQGSEQYF
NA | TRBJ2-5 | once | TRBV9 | TGTGCCAGCAGCGTACGGGGGCAAGAGACCCAGTACTTC | CASSVRGQETQYF
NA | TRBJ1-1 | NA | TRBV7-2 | TGTGCCAGCAGCCAAACAGGGAATCCTGAAGCTTTCTTT | CASSQTGNPEAFF
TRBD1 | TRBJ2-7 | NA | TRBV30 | TGTGCCTGGAGTTCCTACAGGGGCAACTACGAGCAGTACTTC | CAWSSYRGNYEQYF
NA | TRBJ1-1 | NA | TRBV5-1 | TGCGCCAGCAGCTTGTATGTCCGACGGGAGAACACTGAAGCTTTCTTT | CASSLYVRRENTEAFF
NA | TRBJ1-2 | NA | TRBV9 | TGTGCCAGCAGCGTAGGCGGAAGTGGGTATGGCTACACCTTC | CASSVGGSGYGYTF
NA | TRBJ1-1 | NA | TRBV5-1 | TGCGCCAGCAGCTTGGAGGCGGCCGAGAACACTGAAGCTTTCTTT | CASSLEAAENTEAFF
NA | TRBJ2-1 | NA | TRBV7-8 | TGTGCCAGCAGCTTAATTGGCGGGTCTTACAATGAGCAGTTCTTC | CASSLIGGSYNEQFF
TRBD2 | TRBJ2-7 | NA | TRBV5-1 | TGCGCCAGCAGCCCGGGACTAGATTACTACGAGCAGTACTTC | CASSPGLDYYEQYF
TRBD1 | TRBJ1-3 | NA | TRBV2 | TGTGCCAGCAGCGAGACAGGGAGCTCTGGAAACACCATATATTTT | CASSETGSSGNTIYF
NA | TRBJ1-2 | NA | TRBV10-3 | TGTGCCATCGGGAGGGCCCTGGGTCAAGCGGACTATGGCTACACCTTC | CAIGRALGQADYGYTF
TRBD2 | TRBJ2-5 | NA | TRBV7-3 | TGTGCCAGCAGCCCCAATAGCGGGGGGGCCCATGAGACCCAGTACTTC | CASSPNSGGAHETQYF
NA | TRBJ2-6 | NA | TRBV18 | TGTGCCAGCTCACCACCGAAACAGGTTTTAACTCTCTCTGGGGCCAACGTCCTGACTTTC | CASSPPKQVLTLSGANVLTF
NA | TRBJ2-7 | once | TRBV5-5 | TGTGCCAGCAGCTTAGGGAGAGAGCAGTACTTC | CASSLGREQYF
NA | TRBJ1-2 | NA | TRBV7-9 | TGTGCCAGCGAAACAGGCTATAATGGCTACACCTTC | CASETGYNGYTF
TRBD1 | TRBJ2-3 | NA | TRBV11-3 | TGTGCCAGCAGTTTTCTATTCGGGGACAGATACACAGATACGCAGTATTTT | CASSFLFGDRYTDTQYF
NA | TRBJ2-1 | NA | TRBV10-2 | TGCGCCAGCAGTGAACAGCCGGAGCAGTTCTTC | CASSEQPEQFF
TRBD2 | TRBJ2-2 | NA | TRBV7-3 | TGTGCCAGCAGCCCGAGCCCTAGACTAGCGGGGGGGAACACCGGGGAGCTGTTTTTT | CASSPSPRLAGGNTGELFF
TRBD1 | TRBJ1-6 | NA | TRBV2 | TGTGCCAGCAGTGCCCTACCGACAGGGGGCCCCTATAATTCACCCCTCCACTTT | CASSALPTGGPYNSPLHF
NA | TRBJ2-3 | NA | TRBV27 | TGTGCCAGCAGTCCTACCGGGTCACTAGTTCTGGGGACAGATACGCAGTATTTT | CASSPTGSLVLGTDTQYF
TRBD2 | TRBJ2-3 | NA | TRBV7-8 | TGTGCCAGCAGCCCACAGCGGGGGACTAGCGGGGGGGTTGTGAAAGATACGCAGTATTTT | CASSPQRGTSGGVVKDTQYF
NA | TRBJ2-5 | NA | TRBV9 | TGTGCCAGCAGCGCCCCGGGGGAGTACCAAGAGACCCAGTACTTC | CASSAPGEYQETQYF